This record covers a single T cell receptor beta chain. What it recognizes is unknown. Per germline, CDR1 MNHEY and CDR2 SVGEGT. Trimming cost V 6 bases and J 8 bases; bases outside gene matches: 8. The CDR3 loop spans 13 amino acids. These data are taken from a study of T cell repertoires in aging, cancer and after chemotherapy. Study at large: The full dataset contained about 10 million TCR reads.

Multiplex touch-down PCR with TRB-A/B primers amplified rearranged V-D-J TRB sequences. TCRdb reprocessed the multiplex PCR reads via MiXCR and lists one record per CDR3 protein. Here the sample spans several thousand distinct CDR3 sequences, approximately 40% being singletons. The template was genomic DNA from peripheral blood, not RNA. Study results and caveats: In healthy donors, age-related TCR diversity loss mainly reflected lost richness. Rebound thymic output was suggested by rising median generation probability during chemotherapy in each cancer cohort. Untreated cancer patients had significantly lower blood TCR diversity than age-matched healthy donors.

This chain links TRBV6-2 or TRBV6-3 with TRBJ1-2; 8 bases align to TRBD1. Specimen: blood. The TCR originated in a human donor with a blood cancer. CDR3 coding DNA: TGTGCCAGCAGCCAGGGACAGGCGGGAGGCTACACCTTC. Translating gives CASSQGQAGGYTF.